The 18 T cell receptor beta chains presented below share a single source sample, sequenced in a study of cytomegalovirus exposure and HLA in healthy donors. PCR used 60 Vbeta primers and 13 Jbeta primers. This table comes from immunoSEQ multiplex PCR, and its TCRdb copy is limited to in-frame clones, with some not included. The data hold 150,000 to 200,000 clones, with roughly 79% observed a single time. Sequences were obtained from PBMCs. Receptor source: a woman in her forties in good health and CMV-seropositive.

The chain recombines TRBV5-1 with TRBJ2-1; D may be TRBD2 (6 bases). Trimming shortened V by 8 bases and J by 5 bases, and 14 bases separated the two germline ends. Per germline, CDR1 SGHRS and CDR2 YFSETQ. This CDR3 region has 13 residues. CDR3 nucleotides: TGCGCCAGGGCGTGGCGGGGTAACAATGAGCAGTTCTTC. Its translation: CARAWRGNNEQFF.

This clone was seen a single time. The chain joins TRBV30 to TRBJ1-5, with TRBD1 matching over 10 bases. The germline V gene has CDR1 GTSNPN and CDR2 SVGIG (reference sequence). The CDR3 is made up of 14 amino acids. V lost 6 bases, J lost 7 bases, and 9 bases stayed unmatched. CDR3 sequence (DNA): TGTGCCTGCCTCGGGACAGGGGCGGCACAGCCCCAGCATTTT. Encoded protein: CACLGTGAAQPQHF.

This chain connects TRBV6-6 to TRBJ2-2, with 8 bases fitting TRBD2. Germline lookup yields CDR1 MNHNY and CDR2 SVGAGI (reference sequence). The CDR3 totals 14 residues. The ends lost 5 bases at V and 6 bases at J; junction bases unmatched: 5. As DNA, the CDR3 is TGTGCCAGCAGTCTAGCGGGCCCGGCCGGGGAGCTGTTTTTT. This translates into CASSLAGPAGELFF.

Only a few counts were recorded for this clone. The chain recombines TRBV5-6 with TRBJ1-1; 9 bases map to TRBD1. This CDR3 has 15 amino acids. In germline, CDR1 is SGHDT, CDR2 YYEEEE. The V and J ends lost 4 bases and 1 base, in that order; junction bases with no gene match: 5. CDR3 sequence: CASSPGQGKNTEAFF. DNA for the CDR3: TGTGCCAGCAGCCCCGGACAGGGGAAGAACACTGAAGCTTTCTTT.

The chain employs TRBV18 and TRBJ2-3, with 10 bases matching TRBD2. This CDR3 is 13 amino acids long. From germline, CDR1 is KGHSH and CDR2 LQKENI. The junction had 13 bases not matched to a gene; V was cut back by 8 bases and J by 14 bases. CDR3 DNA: TGTGCCAGCCGGACCGGGACTAGCGACACTCCGTATTTT. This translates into CASRTGTSDTPYF.

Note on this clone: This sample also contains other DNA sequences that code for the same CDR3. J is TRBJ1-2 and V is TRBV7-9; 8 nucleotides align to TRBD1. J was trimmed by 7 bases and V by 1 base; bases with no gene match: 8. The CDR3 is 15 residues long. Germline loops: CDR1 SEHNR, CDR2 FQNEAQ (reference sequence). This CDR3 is CASSLGTGPLGGYTF. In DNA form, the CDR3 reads TGTGCCAGCAGCTTAGGGACAGGGCCCCTTGGTGGCTACACCTTC.

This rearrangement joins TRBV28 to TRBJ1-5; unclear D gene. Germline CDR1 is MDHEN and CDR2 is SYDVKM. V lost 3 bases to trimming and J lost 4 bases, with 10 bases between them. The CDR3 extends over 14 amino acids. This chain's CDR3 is CASSFTGINQPQHF. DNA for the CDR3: TGTGCCAGCAGTTTTACGGGGATTAATCAGCCCCAGCATTTT. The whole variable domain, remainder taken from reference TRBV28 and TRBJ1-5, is DVKVTQSSRYLVKRTGEKVFLECVQDMDHENMFWYRQDPGLGLRLIYFSYDVKMKEKGDIPEGYSVSREKKERFSLILESASTNQTSMYLCASSFTGINQPQHFGDGTRLSIL.

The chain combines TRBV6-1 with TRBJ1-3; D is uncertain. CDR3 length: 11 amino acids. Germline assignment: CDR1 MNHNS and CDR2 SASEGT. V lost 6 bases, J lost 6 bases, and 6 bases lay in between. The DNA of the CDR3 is TGTGCCAGCAGCCAGGCAAACACCATATATTTT. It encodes CASSQANTIYF.

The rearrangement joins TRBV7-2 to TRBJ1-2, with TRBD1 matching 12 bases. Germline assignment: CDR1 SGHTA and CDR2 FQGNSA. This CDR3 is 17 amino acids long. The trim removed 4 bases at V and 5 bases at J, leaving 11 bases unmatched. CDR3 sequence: CASSSRAGTGGSYGYTF. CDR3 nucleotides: TGTGCCAGCAGCTCCAGAGCCGGGACAGGGGGCTCTTATGGCTACACCTTC.

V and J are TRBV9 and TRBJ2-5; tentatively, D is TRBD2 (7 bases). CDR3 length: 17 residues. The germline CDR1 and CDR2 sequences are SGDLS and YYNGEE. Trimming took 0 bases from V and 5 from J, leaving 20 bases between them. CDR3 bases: TGTGCCAGCAGCGTAGACGCGGGGGCGGGTGTACAGGAGACCCAGTACTTC. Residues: CASSVDAGAGVQETQYF. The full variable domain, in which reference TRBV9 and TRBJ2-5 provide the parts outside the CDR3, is DSGVTQTPKHLITATGQRVTLRCSPRSGDLSVYWYQQSLDQGLQFLIQYYNGEERAKGNILERFSAQQFPDLHSELNLSSLELGDSALYFCASSVDAGAGVQETQYFGPGTRLLVL.

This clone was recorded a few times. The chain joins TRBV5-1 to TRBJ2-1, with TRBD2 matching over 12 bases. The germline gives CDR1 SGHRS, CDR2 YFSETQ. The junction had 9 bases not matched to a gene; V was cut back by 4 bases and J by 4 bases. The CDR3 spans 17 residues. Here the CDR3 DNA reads TGCGCCAGCAGCGACGGGACTAGCGGGTTCGTATACAATGAGCAGTTCTTC. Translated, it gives CASSDGTSGFVYNEQFF.

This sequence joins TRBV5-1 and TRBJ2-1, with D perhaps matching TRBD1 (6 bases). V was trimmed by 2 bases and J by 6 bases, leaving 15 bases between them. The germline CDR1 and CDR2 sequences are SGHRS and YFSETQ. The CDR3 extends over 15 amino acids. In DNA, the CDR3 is TGCGCCAGCAGCTTCCAGGGGCCTCAGGGCAATGAGCAGTTCTTC. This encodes CASSFQGPQGNEQFF.

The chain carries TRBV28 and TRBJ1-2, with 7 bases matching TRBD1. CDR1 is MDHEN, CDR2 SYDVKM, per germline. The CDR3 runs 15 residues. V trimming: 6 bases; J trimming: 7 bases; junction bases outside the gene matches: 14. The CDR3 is CASSKQGNKLFGYTF. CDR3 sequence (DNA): TGTGCCAGCAGCAAACAGGGGAATAAATTGTTTGGCTACACCTTC.

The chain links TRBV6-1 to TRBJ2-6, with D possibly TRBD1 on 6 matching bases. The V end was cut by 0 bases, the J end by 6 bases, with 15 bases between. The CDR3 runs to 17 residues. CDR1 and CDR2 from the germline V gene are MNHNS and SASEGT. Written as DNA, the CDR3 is TGTGCCAGCAGTGAAGCGTTTGCAGGGGTGCTGGCCAACGTCCTGACTTTC. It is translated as CASSEAFAGVLANVLTF.

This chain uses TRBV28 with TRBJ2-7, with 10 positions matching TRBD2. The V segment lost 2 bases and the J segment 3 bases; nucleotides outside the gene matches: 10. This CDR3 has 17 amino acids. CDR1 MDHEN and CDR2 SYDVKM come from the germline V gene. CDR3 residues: CASSLDSSGGPNYEQYF. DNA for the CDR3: TGTGCCAGCAGTTTAGACTCTAGCGGGGGACCGAACTACGAGCAGTACTTC.

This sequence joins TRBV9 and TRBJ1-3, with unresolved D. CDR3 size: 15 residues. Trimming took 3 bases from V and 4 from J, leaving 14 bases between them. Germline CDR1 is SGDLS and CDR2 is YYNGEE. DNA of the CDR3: TGTGCCAGCAGCGACGAGGCGGGCGGAGGAAACACCATATATTTT. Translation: CASSDEAGGGNTIYF.

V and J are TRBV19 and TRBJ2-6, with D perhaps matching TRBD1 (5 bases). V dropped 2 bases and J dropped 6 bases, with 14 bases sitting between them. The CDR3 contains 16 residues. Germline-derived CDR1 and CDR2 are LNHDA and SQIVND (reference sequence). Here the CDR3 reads CASSIRVGAVANVLTF. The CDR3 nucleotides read TGTGCCAGTAGTATAAGGGTTGGGGCTGTGGCCAACGTCCTGACTTTC.

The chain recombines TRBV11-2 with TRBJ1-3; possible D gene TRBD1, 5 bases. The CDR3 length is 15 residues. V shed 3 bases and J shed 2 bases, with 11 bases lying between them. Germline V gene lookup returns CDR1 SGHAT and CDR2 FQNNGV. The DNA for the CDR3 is TGTGCCAGCAGCTTCCGTCCGACAGCTGGAAACACCATATATTTT. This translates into CASSFRPTAGNTIYF.